These 13 T cell receptor beta chains came from one sample sequenced in a study of blood T cell repertoires in COVID-19. Clones were read by immunoSEQ multiplex PCR, and TCRdb kept only the in-frame ones, dropping some. Among about 97,000 clones, about 90% were seen once, and the ten largest hold roughly 12%. Sequencing was performed on peripheral blood. Source of these receptors: a young woman with acute or convalescent COVID-19.

This chain links TRBV29-1 with TRBJ2-1; D is unresolved. Trimming left V 6 bases short and J 6 bases short, with 9 bases between. From germline, CDR1 is SQVTM and CDR2 ANQGSEA. This CDR3 is 11 amino acids long. As DNA, the CDR3 is TGCAGCGTCTCCCACACCAATGAGCAGTTCTTC. Its protein product is CSVSHTNEQFF.

V gene TRBV5-1 combines with J gene TRBJ1-1; the D is unclear. This CDR3 is 14 amino acids long. Germline values: CDR1 SGHRS, CDR2 YFSETQ. Trimming removed 2 bases from V and 5 bases from J, with 13 bases in between. CDR3 nucleotide sequence: TGCGCCAGCAGCTTAGAAGCCCGGGGAACTGAAGCTTTCTTT. It translates to CASSLEARGTEAFF.

This rearrangement joins TRBV19 to TRBJ1-1; weak D call: TRBD1 (5 bases). Per germline, CDR1 LNHDA and CDR2 SQIVND (reference sequence). The CDR3 has 13 residues. Trimming stripped 5 bases from V and 2 bases from J, with 9 bases between. The CDR3 DNA sequence: TGTGCCAGTAGTGACAGACTCAACACTGAAGCTTTCTTT. It specifies CASSDRLNTEAFF.

The J gene is TRBJ2-7, the V gene TRBV5-1; TRBD1 is a possible D gene (6 bases). The CDR3 totals 15 residues. V lost 0 bases, J lost 2 bases, and 12 bases lay in between. CDR1 is SGHRS and CDR2 is YFSETQ in the germline V gene. This CDR3 reads CASSLGQGNPYEQYF. The CDR3 DNA is TGCGCCAGCAGCTTGGGGCAGGGGAACCCCTACGAGCAGTACTTC.

This chain joins TRBV27 and TRBJ2-7; 9 nucleotides match TRBD1. This CDR3 has 14 residues. Germline V gene data show CDR1 as MNHEY and CDR2 as SMNVEV (reference sequence). J gave up 3 bases and V 5 bases, and 5 bases lay outside the gene matches. The CDR3 nucleotides read TGTGCCAGCAGTCTGACAGGGGGGATCTACGAGCAGTACTTC. As protein: CASSLTGGIYEQYF.

The rearrangement joins TRBV28 to TRBJ1-6, with 7 bases fitting TRBD1. The CDR3 sequence is 16 residues long. The germline V gene has CDR1 MDHEN and CDR2 SYDVKM. Trimming at V came to 8 bases and at J to 3 bases, leaving 10 bases not matched to a gene. CDR3 nucleotides: TGTGCCAGCCGTAGGGGCGGGGACAGCTATAATTCACCCCTCCACTTT. Amino acid sequence: CASRRGGDSYNSPLHF.

The chain recombines TRBV9 with TRBJ2-1; maybe TRBD2 (6 bases). The CDR3 covers 12 residues. The V end was cut by 3 bases, the J end by 6 bases, with 7 bases between. Looked up from germline, CDR1 is SGDLS and CDR2 is YYNGEE. The CDR3 is CASSGLVNEQFF. CDR3 DNA: TGTGCCAGCAGCGGACTAGTCAATGAGCAGTTCTTC.

The chain employs TRBV5-1 and TRBJ1-5; TRBD1 matches at 10 bases. The CDR3 covers 15 residues. Losses at the gene ends were 4 bases for V and 6 bases for J; bases not matched to a gene: 7. Germline V gives CDR1 SGHRS, CDR2 YFSETQ. CDR3 sequence (DNA): TGCGCCAGCAGCCCGGGACAGGGGAGGAGTCAGCCCCAGCATTTT. Translation gives CASSPGQGRSQPQHF.

V and J are TRBV27 and TRBJ2-7; D gene uncertain. The V gene's germline CDR1 is MNHEY and CDR2 SMNVEV (reference sequence). The CDR3 consists of 13 residues. Trimming removed 0 bases at V and 3 bases at J, with 6 bases between. The CDR3 coding sequence is TGTGCCAGCAGTTTATCGTACGGCTACGAGCAGTACTTC. Amino acids: CASSLSYGYEQYF.

In this sample, this clone turned up a few times. The genes are TRBV5-6 and TRBJ2-7, with TRBD2 identical over 8 bases. This CDR3 is built from 15 residues. V shed 2 bases, J shed 4 bases, and the junction held 8 bases outside the gene matches. Germline V gives CDR1 SGHDT, CDR2 YYEEEE. The CDR3 reads CASSFGSGVAYEQYF. The DNA for the CDR3 is TGTGCCAGCAGCTTTGGTAGCGGGGTTGCTTACGAGCAGTACTTC.

The chain combines TRBV28 with TRBJ1-2; 11 bases are shared with TRBD1. Trimming took 8 bases from V and 8 from J; bases not matched to a gene: 13. Germline V gene data show CDR1 as MDHEN and CDR2 as SYDVKM. This CDR3 comprises 15 residues. The CDR3 DNA reads as TGTGCCAGCTCTTCTTCCGGGACAGGGGGTTGGGGCTACACCTTC. Protein product: CASSSSGTGGWGYTF.

This clone was found once. The rearrangement links TRBV5-1 to TRBJ2-2; D perhaps matches TRBD2 (6 bases). The germline CDR1 and CDR2 sequences are SGHRS and YFSETQ. The CDR3 totals 14 residues. The V end lost 5 bases, the J end lost 4 bases, and 12 bases lay between the germline ends. The CDR3, as DNA: TGCGCCAGCAGTTCTATAGCGGTCACCGGGGAGCTGTTTTTT. Translating it yields CASSSIAVTGELFF.

The gene calls are TRBV9 and TRBJ1-3, with D possibly matching TRBD1 (6 bases). The CDR3 contains 15 residues. Trimming shortened V by 4 bases and J by 0 bases, and 11 bases separated the two germline ends. The germline CDR1 and CDR2 sequences are SGDLS and YYNGEE. The CDR3 DNA reads as TGTGCCAGCAGCCCCCGACAGGACTCTGGAAACACCATATATTTT. It encodes CASSPRQDSGNTIYF.